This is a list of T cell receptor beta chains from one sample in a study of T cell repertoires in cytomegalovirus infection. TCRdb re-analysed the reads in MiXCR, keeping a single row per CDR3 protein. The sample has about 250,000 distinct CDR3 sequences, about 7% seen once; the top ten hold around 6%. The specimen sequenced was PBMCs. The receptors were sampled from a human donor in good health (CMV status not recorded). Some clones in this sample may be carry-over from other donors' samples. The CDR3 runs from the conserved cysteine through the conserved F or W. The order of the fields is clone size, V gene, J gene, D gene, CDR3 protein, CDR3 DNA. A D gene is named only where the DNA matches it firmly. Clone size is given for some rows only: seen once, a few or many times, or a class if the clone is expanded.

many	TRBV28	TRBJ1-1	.	CASGQPERWTEAFF	TGTGCCAGCGGACAGCCCGAAAGGTGGACTGAAGCTTTCTTT
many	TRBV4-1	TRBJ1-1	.	CASSQTPGQNTEAFF	TGCGCCAGCAGCCAGACTCCGGGACAGAACACTGAAGCTTTCTTT
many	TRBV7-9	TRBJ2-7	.	CASSSYKTVDDEQYF	TGTGCCAGCAGCTCCTACAAGACAGTTGACGACGAGCAGTACTTC
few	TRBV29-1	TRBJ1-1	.	CSVVVYTEAFF	TGCAGCGTTGTGGTGTACACTGAAGCTTTCTTT
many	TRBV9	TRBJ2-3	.	CASSGDLSLGDTQYF	TGTGCCAGCAGCGGGGACCTCTCGTTGGGTGATACGCAGTATTTT
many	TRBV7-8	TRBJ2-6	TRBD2	CASRGGGSGANVLTF	TGTGCCAGCAGGGGGGGAGGGTCCGGGGCCAACGTCCTGACTTTC
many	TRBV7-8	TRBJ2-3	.	CASSWNADTQYF	TGTGCCAGCAGCTGGAACGCAGATACGCAGTATTTT
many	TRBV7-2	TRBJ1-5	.	CASSPAAARHQPQHF	TGTGCCAGCAGCCCGGCGGCTGCTAGACATCAGCCCCAGCATTTT
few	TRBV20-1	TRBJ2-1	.	CSAEVGTVSSYNEQFF	TGCAGTGCGGAGGTAGGGACCGTTAGCTCCTACAATGAGCAGTTCTTC
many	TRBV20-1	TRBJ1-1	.	CSAPPEGDWGNTEAFF	TGCAGTGCCCCGCCTGAGGGCGACTGGGGGAACACTGAAGCTTTCTTT
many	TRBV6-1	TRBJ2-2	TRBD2	CASRRRAGENTGELFF	TGTGCCAGCAGGAGGAGAGCGGGGGAGAACACCGGGGAGCTGTTTTTT
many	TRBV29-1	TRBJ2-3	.	CSVTGDSTDTQYF	TGCAGCGTGACCGGGGATAGCACAGATACGCAGTATTTT
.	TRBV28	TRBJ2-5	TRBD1	CASSPPTGGQETQYF	TGTGCCAGCAGTCCTCCGACAGGGGGCCAAGAGACCCAGTACTTC
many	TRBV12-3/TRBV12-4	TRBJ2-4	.	CASSPRPPGAGAKNIQYF	TGTGCCAGCAGCCCACGACCCCCCGGGGCCGGGGCCAAAAACATTCAGTACTTC
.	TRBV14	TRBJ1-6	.	CASSQVGGFGSPLHF	TGTGCCAGCAGCCAAGTAGGCGGTTTCGGGTCACCCCTCCACTTT
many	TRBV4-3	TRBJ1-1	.	CASSHATMNTEAFF	TGCGCCAGCAGCCACGCGACAATGAACACTGAAGCTTTCTTT
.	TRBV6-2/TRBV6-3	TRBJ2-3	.	CASSTGAEVPGKIDTQYF	TGTGCCAGCAGTACCGGAGCGGAGGTCCCCGGGAAAATAGATACGCAGTATTTT
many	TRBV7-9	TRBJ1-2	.	CASSGAGALYGYTF	TGTGCCAGCAGCGGGGCAGGAGCCCTCTATGGCTACACCTTC
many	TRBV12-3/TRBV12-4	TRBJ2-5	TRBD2	CASSRSGLARETQYF	TGTGCCAGCAGCAGGTCGGGACTAGCGAGGGAGACCCAGTACTTC
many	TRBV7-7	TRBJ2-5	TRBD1	CASSVRQGVQETQYF	TGTGCCAGCAGCGTCAGACAGGGGGTCCAAGAGACCCAGTACTTC
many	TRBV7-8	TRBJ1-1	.	CASSLALREHTEAFF	TGTGCCAGCAGCTTAGCGCTAAGGGAACACACTGAAGCTTTCTTT
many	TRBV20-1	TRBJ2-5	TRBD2	CSARDLLAGGRTTQYF	TGCAGTGCTAGAGATTTGCTAGCGGGGGGACGTACGACCCAGTACTTC
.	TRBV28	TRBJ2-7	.	CASSFGGFEQYF	TGTGCCAGCAGTTTCGGGGGTTTCGAGCAGTACTTC
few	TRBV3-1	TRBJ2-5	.	CASSQNLEVQETQYF	TGTGCCAGCAGCCAGAACCTGGAAGTACAAGAGACCCAGTACTTC
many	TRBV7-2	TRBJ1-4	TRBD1	CASSRQGASEKLFF	TGTGCCAGCAGCAGACAGGGGGCCAGTGAAAAACTGTTTTTT
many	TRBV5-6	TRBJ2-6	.	CASSLWGPGSGANVLTF	TGTGCCAGCAGCTTGTGGGGTCCAGGTTCTGGGGCCAACGTCCTGACTTTC
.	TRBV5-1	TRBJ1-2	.	CASSLDTSGYGYTF	TGCGCCAGCAGCTTGGATACATCCGGCTATGGCTACACCTTC